This T cell receptor beta chain was profiled in a study of T cells after yellow fever vaccination. Notes on the study in general: Clones that expanded after primary vaccination mostly reappeared after the booster (96% CD4, around 87% CD8). Although most clonotypes did not, a small share appeared in both CD4 and CD8 compartments.

Conversion of TCR transcripts into cDNA relied on 5'RACE template switching, which added a universal primer site and UMIs. MiXCR, run by TCRdb on the 5' RACE reads, gives a single entry per CDR3 protein. Altogether around 300,000 distinct CDR3 sequences are present, 4% to 5.5% being singletons, with the ten largest covering roughly a fifth. This CDR3 is 14 amino acids long. V gave up 4 bases and J gave up 9 bases; unmatched junction bases: 7. CDR1 is SGHAT and CDR2 is FQNNGV in the germline V gene. This clonotype was detected ten times or more. Antigen unknown. This chain uses TRBV11-2 with TRBJ2-1, with 9 bases that match TRBD2. The source material was PBMCs, sampled 15 days after the yellow fever booster vaccination. The TCR comes from a man aged 18 to 30 who received the YFV17D yellow fever vaccine. CDR3 DNA: TGTGCCAGCAGCTCGGGCGCAGCGGGGGGTGAGCAGTTCTTC. Translation gives CASSSGAAGGEQFF.